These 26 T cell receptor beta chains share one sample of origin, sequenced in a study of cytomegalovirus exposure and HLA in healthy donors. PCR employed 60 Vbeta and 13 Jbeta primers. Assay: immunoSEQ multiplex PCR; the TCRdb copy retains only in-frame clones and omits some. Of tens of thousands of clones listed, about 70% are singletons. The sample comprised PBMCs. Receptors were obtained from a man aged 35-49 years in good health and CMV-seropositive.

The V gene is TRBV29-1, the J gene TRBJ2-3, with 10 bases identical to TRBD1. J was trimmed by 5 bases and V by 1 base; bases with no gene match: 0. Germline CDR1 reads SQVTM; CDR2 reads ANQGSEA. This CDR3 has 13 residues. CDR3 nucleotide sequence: TGCAGCGTTGAAGGGACAGGGGGAGATACGCAGTATTTT. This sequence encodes CSVEGTGGDTQYF.

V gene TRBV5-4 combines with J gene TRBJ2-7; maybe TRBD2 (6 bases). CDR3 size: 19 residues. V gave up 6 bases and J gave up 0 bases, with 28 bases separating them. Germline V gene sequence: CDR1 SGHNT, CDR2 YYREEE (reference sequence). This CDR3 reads CASIKRYSPGTPNSYEQYF. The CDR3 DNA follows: TGTGCCAGCATCAAAAGATACTCACCCGGGACTCCCAACTCCTACGAGCAGTACTTC.

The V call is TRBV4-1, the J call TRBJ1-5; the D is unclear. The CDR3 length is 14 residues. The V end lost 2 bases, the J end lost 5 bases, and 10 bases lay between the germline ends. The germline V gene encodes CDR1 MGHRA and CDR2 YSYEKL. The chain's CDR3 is CASSQPNMYQPQHF. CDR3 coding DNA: TGCGCCAGCAGCCAACCAAACATGTATCAGCCCCAGCATTTT.

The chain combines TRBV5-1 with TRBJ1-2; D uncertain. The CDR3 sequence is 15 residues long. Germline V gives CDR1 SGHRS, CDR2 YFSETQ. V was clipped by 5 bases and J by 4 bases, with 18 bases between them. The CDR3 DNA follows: TGCGCCAGCAGTCTGTCCCAGACCCGGGGCTATGGCTACACCTTC. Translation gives CASSLSQTRGYGYTF.

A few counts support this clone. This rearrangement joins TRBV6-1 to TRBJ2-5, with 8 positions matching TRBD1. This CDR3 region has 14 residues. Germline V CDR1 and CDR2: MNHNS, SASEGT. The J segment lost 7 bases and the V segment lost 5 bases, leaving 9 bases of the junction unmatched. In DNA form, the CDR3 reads TGTGCCAGCAGTCTCGGACAGGGCAAAGGGACCCAGTACTTC. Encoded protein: CASSLGQGKGTQYF.

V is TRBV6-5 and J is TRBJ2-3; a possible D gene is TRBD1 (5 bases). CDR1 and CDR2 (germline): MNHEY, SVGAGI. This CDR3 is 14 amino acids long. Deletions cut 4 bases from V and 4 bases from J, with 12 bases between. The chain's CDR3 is CASSSQGFSDTQYF. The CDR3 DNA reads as TGTGCCAGCAGTTCTCAGGGTTTTTCAGATACGCAGTATTTT.

CDR3 region: CASSLTTTGRDTQYF. DNA of the CDR3: TGTGCCAGCAGCCTAACAACTACAGGGAGAGATACGCAGTATTTT. The rearrangement uses TRBV7-2 and TRBJ2-3, with D maybe TRBD1 (6 bases). The V and J ends lost 5 bases and 5 bases respectively, with 17 bases between them. CDR1 is SGHTA, CDR2 FQGNSA, per germline. This CDR3 region has 15 residues.

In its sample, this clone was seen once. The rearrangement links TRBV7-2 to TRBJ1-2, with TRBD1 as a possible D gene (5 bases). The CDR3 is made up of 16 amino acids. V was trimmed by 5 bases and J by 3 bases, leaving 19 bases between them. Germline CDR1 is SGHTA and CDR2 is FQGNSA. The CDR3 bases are TGTGCCAGCAGCCCTCACAGGCCCAGTGAGGACTATGGCTACACCTTC. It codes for CASSPHRPSEDYGYTF.

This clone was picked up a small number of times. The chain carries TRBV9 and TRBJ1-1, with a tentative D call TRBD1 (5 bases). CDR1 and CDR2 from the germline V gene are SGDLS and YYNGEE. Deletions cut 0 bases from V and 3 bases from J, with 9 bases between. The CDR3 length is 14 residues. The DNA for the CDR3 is TGTGCCAGCAGCGTAGGGGGCGAATACACTGAAGCTTTCTTT. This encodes CASSVGGEYTEAFF.

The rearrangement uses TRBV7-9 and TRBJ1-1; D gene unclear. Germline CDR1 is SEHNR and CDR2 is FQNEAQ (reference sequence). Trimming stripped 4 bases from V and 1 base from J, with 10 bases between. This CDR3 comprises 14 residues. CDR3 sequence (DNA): TGTGCCAGCAGCTCCGGACTAAGGAACACTGAAGCTTTCTTT. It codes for CASSSGLRNTEAFF.

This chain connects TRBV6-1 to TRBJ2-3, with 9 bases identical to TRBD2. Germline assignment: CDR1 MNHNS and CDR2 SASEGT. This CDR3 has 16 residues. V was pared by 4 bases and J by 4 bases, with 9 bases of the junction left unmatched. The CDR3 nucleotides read TGTGCCAGCAGTGGATCCGGGGCGGGAGGGTCAGATACGCAGTATTTT. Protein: CASSGSGAGGSDTQYF.

DNA for the CDR3: TGCGCCAGCAGCTTGGCGGAGGGATGGTACGAGCAGTACTTC. This codes for CASSLAEGWYEQYF. V is TRBV5-1 and J is TRBJ2-7, with a weak D call TRBD2 (6 bases). The V and J ends lost 0 bases and 4 bases respectively, with 11 bases between them. The CDR3 runs 14 residues. The germline V gene has CDR1 SGHRS and CDR2 YFSETQ. Variable domain in full (rest from reference TRBV5-1 and TRBJ2-7): KAGVTQTPRYLIKTRGQQVTLSCSPISGHRSVSWYQQTPGQGLQFLFEYFSETQRNKGNFPGRFSGRQFSNSRSEMNVSTLELGDSALYLCASSLAEGWYEQYFGPGTRLTVT.

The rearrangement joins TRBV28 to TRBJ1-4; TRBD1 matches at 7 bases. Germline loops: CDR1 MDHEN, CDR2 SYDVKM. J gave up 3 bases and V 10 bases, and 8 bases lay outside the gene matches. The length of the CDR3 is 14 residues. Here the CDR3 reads CATRAGGSNEKLFF. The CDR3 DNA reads TGTGCCACTCGAGCAGGGGGGTCTAATGAAAAACTGTTTTTT.

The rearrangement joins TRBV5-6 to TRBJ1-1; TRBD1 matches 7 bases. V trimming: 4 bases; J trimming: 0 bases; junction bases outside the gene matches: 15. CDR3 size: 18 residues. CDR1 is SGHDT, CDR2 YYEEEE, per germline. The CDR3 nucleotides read TGTGCCAGCAGCGCGGGACAGCAGGGGGGTTATATGAACACTGAAGCTTTCTTT. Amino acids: CASSAGQQGGYMNTEAFF. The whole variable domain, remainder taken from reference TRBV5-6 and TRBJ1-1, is DAGVTQSPTHLIKTRGQQVTLRCSPKSGHDTVSWYQQALGQGPQFIFQYYEEEERQRGNFPDRFSGHQFPNYSSELNVNALLLGDSALYLCASSAGQQGGYMNTEAFFGQGTRLTVV.

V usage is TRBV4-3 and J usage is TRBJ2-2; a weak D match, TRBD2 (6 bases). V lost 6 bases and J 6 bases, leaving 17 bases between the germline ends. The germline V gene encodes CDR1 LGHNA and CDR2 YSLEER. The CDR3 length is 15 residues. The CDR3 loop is CASSFLSGEAGELFF. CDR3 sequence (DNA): TGCGCCAGCAGTTTTTTATCGGGGGAGGCCGGGGAGCTGTTTTTT.

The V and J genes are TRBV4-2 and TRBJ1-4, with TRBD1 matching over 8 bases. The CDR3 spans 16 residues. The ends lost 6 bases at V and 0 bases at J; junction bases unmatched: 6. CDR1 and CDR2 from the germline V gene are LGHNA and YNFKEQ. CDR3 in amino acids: CASRGGQAATNEKLFF. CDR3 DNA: TGTGCCAGCAGGGGGGGACAGGCTGCAACTAATGAAAAACTGTTTTTT.

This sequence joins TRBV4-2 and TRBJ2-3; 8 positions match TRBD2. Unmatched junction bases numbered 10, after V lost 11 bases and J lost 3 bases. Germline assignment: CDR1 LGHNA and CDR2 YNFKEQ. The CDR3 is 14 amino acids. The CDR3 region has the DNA TGTGCCGCCAGAACGGGAGGGATAACAGATACGCAGTATTTT. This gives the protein CAARTGGITDTQYF.

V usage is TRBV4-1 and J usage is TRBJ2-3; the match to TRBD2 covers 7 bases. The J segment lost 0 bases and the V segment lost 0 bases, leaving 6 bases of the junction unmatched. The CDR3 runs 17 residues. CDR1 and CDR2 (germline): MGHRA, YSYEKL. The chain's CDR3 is CASSQDRGDTSTDTQYF. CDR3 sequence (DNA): TGCGCCAGCAGCCAAGATCGGGGGGATACTAGCACAGATACGCAGTATTTT.

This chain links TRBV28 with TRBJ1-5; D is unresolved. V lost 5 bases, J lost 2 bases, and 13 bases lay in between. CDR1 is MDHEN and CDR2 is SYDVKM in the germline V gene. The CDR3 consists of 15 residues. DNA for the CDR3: TGTGCCAGCAGTACGCGCAGGTCGCGCAATCAGCCCCAGCATTTT. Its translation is CASSTRRSRNQPQHF.

The CDR3 is CASSLARNTGELFF. CDR3 in DNA: TGTGCCAGCAGCTTAGCCAGAAACACCGGGGAGCTGTTTTTT. The V and J genes are TRBV11-3 and TRBJ2-2; D is unresolved. CDR1 and CDR2 from the germline V gene are SGHNT and YENEEA. V lost 1 base and J lost 2, with 5 bases in between. The CDR3 is 14 amino acids.

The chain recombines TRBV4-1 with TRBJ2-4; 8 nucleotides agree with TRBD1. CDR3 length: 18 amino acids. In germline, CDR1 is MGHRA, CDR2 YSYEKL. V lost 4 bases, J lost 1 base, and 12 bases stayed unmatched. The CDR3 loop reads CASSPLRGQVAAKNIQYF. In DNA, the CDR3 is TGCGCCAGCAGCCCCCTCCGGGGACAGGTAGCGGCCAAAAACATTCAGTACTTC.

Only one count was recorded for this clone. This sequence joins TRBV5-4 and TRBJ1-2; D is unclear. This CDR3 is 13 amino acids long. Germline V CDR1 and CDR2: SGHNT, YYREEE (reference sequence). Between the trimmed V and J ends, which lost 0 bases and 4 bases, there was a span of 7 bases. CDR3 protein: CASSLDGLYGYTF. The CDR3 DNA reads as TGTGCCAGCAGCTTGGACGGACTCTATGGCTACACCTTC.

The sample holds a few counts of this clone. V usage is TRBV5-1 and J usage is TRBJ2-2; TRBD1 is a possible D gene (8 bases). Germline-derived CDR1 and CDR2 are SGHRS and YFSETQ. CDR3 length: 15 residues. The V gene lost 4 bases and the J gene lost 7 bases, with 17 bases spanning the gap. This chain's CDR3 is CASSLTTGEGGELFF. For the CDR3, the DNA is TGCGCCAGCAGCCTTACGACAGGGGAGGGCGGGGAGCTGTTTTTT.

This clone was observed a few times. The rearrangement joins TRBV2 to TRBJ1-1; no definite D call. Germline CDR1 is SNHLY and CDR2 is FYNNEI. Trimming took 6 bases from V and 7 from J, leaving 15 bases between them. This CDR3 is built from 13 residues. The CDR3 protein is CASREGRGSEAFF. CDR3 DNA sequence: TGTGCCAGCAGGGAGGGCCGGGGAAGTGAAGCTTTCTTT.

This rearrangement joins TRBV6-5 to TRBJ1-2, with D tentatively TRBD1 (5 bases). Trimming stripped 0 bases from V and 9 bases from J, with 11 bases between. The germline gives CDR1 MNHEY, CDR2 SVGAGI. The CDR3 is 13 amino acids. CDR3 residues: CASSYSQGSRYTF. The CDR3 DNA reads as TGTGCCAGCAGTTACTCGCAGGGATCGCGCTACACCTTC.

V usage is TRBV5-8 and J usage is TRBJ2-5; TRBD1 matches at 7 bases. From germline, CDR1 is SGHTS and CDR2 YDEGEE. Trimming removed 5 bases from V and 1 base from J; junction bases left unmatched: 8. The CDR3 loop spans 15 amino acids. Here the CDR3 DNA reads TGTGCCAGCAGTCCGGCACAGGGGATCCAAGAGACCCAGTACTTC. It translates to CASSPAQGIQETQYF.